Listed here is a single TCR beta chain. Its antigen is currently unknown. This table comes from immunoSEQ multiplex PCR, and its TCRdb copy is limited to in-frame clones, with some not included. This sample has just under 65,000 clones, with about 94% found just once. The unexposed donors gave CD4+ T cells in about 2011-2019, prior to COVID-19. The record originates from a study of CD4 T cells in relation to SARS-CoV-2 and coronaviruses. Study conclusions and caveats: According to naive versus memory sequencing, detected responses are memory recall, not newly primed.

Germline assignment: CDR1 LGHNA and CDR2 YNFKEQ. The V and J ends lost 4 bases and 0 bases respectively, with 13 bases between them. CDR3 size: 16 residues. The genes are TRBV4-2 and TRBJ2-1; weak D call: TRBD2 (6 bases). What was sequenced was naive CD4+ T cells from PBMCs. Subset specified: naive CD4+ T cells isolated by negative enrichment. The receptor was isolated from a human donor in good health. Here the CDR3 DNA reads TGTGCCAGCAGCCCTCAGGAGCGGGTCTCCTACAATGAGCAGTTCTTC. This encodes CASSPQERVSYNEQFF.